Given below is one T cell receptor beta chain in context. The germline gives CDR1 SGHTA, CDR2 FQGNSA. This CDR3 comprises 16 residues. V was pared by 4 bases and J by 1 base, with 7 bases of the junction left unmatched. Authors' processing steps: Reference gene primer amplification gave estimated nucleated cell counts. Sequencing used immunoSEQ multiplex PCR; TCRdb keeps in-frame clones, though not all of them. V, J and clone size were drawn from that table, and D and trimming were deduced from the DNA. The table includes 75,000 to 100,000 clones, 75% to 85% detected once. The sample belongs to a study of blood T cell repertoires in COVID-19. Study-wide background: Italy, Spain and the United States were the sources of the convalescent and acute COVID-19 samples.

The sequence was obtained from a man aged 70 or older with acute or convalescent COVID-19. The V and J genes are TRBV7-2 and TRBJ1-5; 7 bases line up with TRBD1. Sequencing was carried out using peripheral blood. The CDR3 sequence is CASSWTGTASNQPQHF. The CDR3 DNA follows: TGTGCCAGCAGCTGGACCGGGACAGCGAGCAATCAGCCCCAGCATTTT.